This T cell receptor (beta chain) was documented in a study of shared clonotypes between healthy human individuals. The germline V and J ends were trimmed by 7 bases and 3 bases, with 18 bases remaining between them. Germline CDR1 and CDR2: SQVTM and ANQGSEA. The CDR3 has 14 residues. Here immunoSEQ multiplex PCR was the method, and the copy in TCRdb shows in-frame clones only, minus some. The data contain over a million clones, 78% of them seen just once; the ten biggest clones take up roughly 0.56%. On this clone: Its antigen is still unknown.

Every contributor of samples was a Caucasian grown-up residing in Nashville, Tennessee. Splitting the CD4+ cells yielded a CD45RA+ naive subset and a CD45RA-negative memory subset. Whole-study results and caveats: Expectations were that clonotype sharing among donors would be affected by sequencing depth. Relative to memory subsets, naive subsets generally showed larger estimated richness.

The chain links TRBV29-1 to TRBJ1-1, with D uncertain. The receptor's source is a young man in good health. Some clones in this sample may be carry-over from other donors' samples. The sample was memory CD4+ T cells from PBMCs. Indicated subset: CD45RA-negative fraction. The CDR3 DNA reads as TGCAGCGCTCAACGGCAGCCCTCGGACACTGAAGCTTTCTTT. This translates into CSAQRQPSDTEAFF.